The entry below gives a single TCR beta chain sequence along with its context. Original processing notes: Nucleated cell counts were estimated from reference gene primer amplification. Only in-frame clones appear in the TCRdb table, and some are missing; sequencing was by immunoSEQ multiplex PCR. That table gives V, J and clone size, and the DNA gave D and trimming. The top ten clones hold 2.1% of a sample with 150,000 to 200,000 clones, approximately 91% of them seen once. The germline CDR1 and CDR2 sequences are SGDLS and YYNGEE. Trimming removed 3 bases from V and 1 base from J; junction bases left unmatched: 10. This CDR3 contains 17 residues. The entry originates in a study of blood T cell repertoires in COVID-19. Study-wide context: Samples taken during acute and convalescent COVID-19 were collected in the United States, Italy and Spain. In each case, the material was cDNA or gDNA derived from T cells, B-cell-depleted T cells, or PBMCs.

V gene TRBV9 combines with J gene TRBJ2-5; TRBD2 matches at 9 bases. The sample was peripheral blood. The sequence derives from a man between 65 and 85 years old with active or convalescent COVID-19. The CDR3 coding sequence is TGTGCCAGCAGCGCGAGGTTGGCGGGGGGGCCCCAAGAGACCCAGTACTTC. Translating gives CASSARLAGGPQETQYF.